The rows below give T cell receptor beta chains drawn from one sample of a study of cytomegalovirus exposure and HLA in healthy donors. Profiled with immunoSEQ multiplex PCR; TCRdb holds only in-frame clones, not every one. The sample comprises about 97,000 clones, 81% of which are singletons, and approximately 5.4% rests with the top ten. Input material: PBMCs. These receptors were collected from a man between 40 and 49 years old in good health and CMV-seropositive. Each CDR3 is given without its conserved first and last residue.

TRBV30	TRBJ1-1	AWSGGDRGFHGDTEAF
TRBV29-1	TRBJ1-2	SVVRPGGNYGYT
TRBV9	TRBJ2-3	ASSERGLIGRDTQY
TRBV2	TRBJ2-2	ASRLTGGTGGYTGELF
TRBV6-6	TRBJ2-1	ASSRTGGYNEQF
TRBV7-6	TRBJ1-3	ASSLSPGTGLRNTIY
TRBV19	TRBJ2-1	ASRGTSGKSSYNEQF
TRBV2	TRBJ2-7	ASSGYGTEYYEQY
TRBV7-9	TRBJ2-5	SSSRGKGVIQETQY
TRBV4-2	TRBJ2-7	ASSQQSGGSLIYEQY
TRBV6-6	TRBJ2-7	ASRGRRAEQY
TRBV5-4	TRBJ2-3	ASSGQTGDPQY
TRBV27	TRBJ2-1	ASSWGRNYNEQF
TRBV18	TRBJ2-1	ASSPGAGFDEQF
TRBV7-6	TRBJ2-1	ASSLTPLAGGINEQF
TRBV5-1	TRBJ1-2	ASSSQGGRDYGYT
TRBV28	TRBJ1-6	ASSRDYNSPLH
TRBV18	TRBJ1-1	ASSPNTGGTEAF
TRBV19	TRBJ1-2	ASSIIGYGYT
TRBV4-2	TRBJ2-7	ASSQAGGTYEQY
TRBV7-9	TRBJ2-6	ASSLTAAGANGLT
TRBV5-1	TRBJ1-2	ASSLVQQGNNYGYT
TRBV11-2	TRBJ1-5	ASTAGGAGQPQH
TRBV7-6	TRBJ2-1	ASSFGPSASYNEQF
TRBV2	TRBJ2-1	AGGDGSYNEQF
TRBV28	TRBJ2-7	ASSSGQKVYEQY
TRBV19	TRBJ1-2	ASSPQGNYGYT
TRBV5-4	TRBJ2-7	ASSLARQGVIEQY
TRBV5-5	TRBJ1-5	ASSLEPWGDQPQH
TRBV29-1	TRBJ1-1	SVVIRVDTEAF
TRBV2	TRBJ1-3	ASSELTGAVGNTIY
TRBV6-5	TRBJ2-3	ASSWGPGLRTDTQY